This record covers a single TCR beta chain. The CDR3 is 13 residues long. The V and J ends lost 6 bases and 2 bases respectively, with 8 bases between them. This specimen belongs to a study of control samples from healthy donors and cancer patients. The table came from immunoSEQ multiplex PCR; TCRdb's copy has only in-frame clones and leaves some out. The sample has 150,000 to 200,000 clones; around nine tenths are singletons. The sequenced material came from blood. This receptor was obtained from a man younger than 40 in good health. The chain uses TRBV12-3 or TRBV12-4 and TRBJ1-5; weak D call: TRBD1 (6 bases). CDR3 sequence (DNA): TGTGCCAGCAGGGACAGTCGCAATCAGCCCCAGCATTTT. Translation: CASRDSRNQPQHF.